This T cell receptor beta chain was captured by sequencing in a study of blood T cell repertoires in COVID-19. Turning to the study itself: Sites across the United States, Italy and Spain contributed samples from acute and convalescent COVID-19. PBMCs, B-cell-depleted T cells, or T cells were the source of the cDNA or gDNA that made up the material.

CDR1 and CDR2 (germline): MNHEY, SMNVEV (reference sequence). Losses at the gene ends were 3 bases for V and 3 bases for J; bases not matched to a gene: 2. The CDR3 extends over 17 amino acids. As processed by the authors: Using reference gene primer amplification, nucleated cell counts were estimated. Generated by immunoSEQ multiplex PCR, the TCRdb table keeps only in-frame clones and is missing some. V, J and clone size are taken as reported in that table, and D and trimming were inferred from the DNA itself. The sample lists around 500,000 clones; 70% to 90% were seen once. The V gene is TRBV27, the J gene TRBJ2-2, with TRBD2 identical over 15 bases. The TCR comes from a human donor in a cohort sampled during active COVID-19. Sequencing was done on a sample of peripheral blood. The CDR3 DNA sequence: TGTGCCAGCAGTTTGGGACTAGCGGGAGGCCACACCGGGGAGCTGTTTTTT. Translated, it gives CASSLGLAGGHTGELFF.